The 21 T cell receptor beta chains presented below share a single source sample, sequenced in a study of cytomegalovirus exposure and HLA in healthy donors. Primers for the PCR totalled 60 Vbeta and 13 Jbeta. Using immunoSEQ multiplex PCR, the repertoire was profiled, and TCRdb retains in-frame clones only, with some absent. This specimen shows around 140,000 clones; the ten leading clones hold around 1.5%. Source material: PBMCs. The receptors originated from a woman aged 40 to 50 in good health and CMV-seronegative.

The chain recombines TRBV7-2 with TRBJ1-1; D may be TRBD1 (5 bases). V was clipped by 8 bases and J by 7 bases, with 17 bases between them. From germline, CDR1 is SGHTA and CDR2 FQGNSA. CDR3 length: 13 residues. The CDR3 protein is CASQIVRANEAFF. The CDR3 DNA follows: TGTGCCAGCCAAATTGTCAGGGCGAATGAAGCTTTCTTT.

The chain is built from TRBV5-8 and TRBJ2-5; D uncertain. Trimming cost V 0 bases and J 5 bases, with 2 bases left between them. Germline V CDR1 and CDR2: SGHTS, YDEGEE. This CDR3 region has 11 residues. CDR3 sequence: CASSLAETQYF. Written as DNA, the CDR3 is TGTGCCAGCAGCTTGGCGGAGACCCAGTACTTC.

The V call is TRBV4-2, the J call TRBJ2-3, with 10 bases identical to TRBD2. Looked up from germline, CDR1 is LGHNA and CDR2 is YNFKEQ. The CDR3 length is 17 residues. J was trimmed by 6 bases and V by 0 bases; bases with no gene match: 9. The CDR3 DNA is TGTGCCAGCAGCCAAGACATCACTAGCGGGACGAGGGATACGCAGTATTTT. The encoded protein is CASSQDITSGTRDTQYF.

V and J are TRBV10-3 and TRBJ1-1, with D possibly TRBD1 on 5 matching bases. The CDR3 runs 14 residues. Germline values: CDR1 ENHRY, CDR2 SYGVKD. The V gene lost 0 bases and the J gene lost 5 bases, with 10 bases spanning the gap. DNA for the CDR3: TGTGCCATCAGTGAGTCGACGGGGGGGACTGAAGCTTTCTTT. Its translation: CAISESTGGTEAFF.

The V gene is TRBV5-1, the J gene TRBJ1-1, with 7 bases that match TRBD1. J gave up 8 bases and V 1 base, and 11 bases lay outside the gene matches. The CDR3 is 15 residues long. Germline-derived CDR1 and CDR2 are SGHRS and YFSETQ. The CDR3 nucleotides read TGCGCCAGCAGCTTGCGCCAGGGGGTATCAGCGGAAGCTTTCTTT. Protein: CASSLRQGVSAEAFF.

The chain links TRBV11-3 to TRBJ2-1; tentatively, D is TRBD1 (5 bases). The CDR3 extends over 14 amino acids. Trimming stripped 5 bases from V and 9 bases from J, with 17 bases between. Germline-derived CDR1 and CDR2 are SGHNT and YENEEA. The CDR3, as DNA: TGTGCCAGCAGCCCTATAACAGGTGTAAGTGAGCAGTTCTTC. Translation gives CASSPITGVSEQFF.

The chain combines TRBV7-2 with TRBJ2-5; 15 positions match TRBD2. V lost 1 base, J lost 3 bases, and 6 bases stayed unmatched. Germline-derived CDR1 and CDR2 are SGHTA and FQGNSA. There are 18 residues in the CDR3. Written as DNA, the CDR3 is TGTGCCAGCAGCTTAGGGCGGACTAGCGGGGGGGCAGAAGAGACCCAGTACTTC. Amino acid sequence: CASSLGRTSGGAEETQYF.

The chain carries TRBV6-5 and TRBJ1-6, with D possibly TRBD1 on 6 matching bases. V was trimmed by 0 bases and J by 13 bases, leaving 13 bases between them. This CDR3 comprises 14 residues. Germline lookup yields CDR1 MNHEY and CDR2 SVGAGI. The CDR3 here is CASSYSTGFSPLHF. CDR3 in DNA: TGTGCCAGCAGTTACTCGACAGGCTTCTCGCCCCTCCACTTT.

This rearrangement joins TRBV7-8 to TRBJ1-2; a possible D gene is TRBD1 (5 bases). CDR3 length: 14 amino acids. With 2 bases removed from V and 2 bases from J, the gap between germline ends came to 9 bases. Germline V CDR1 and CDR2: SGHVS, FQNEAQ. The CDR3 coding sequence is TGTGCCAGCAGCTTAACAGCAGGGAACTATGGCTACACCTTC. This encodes CASSLTAGNYGYTF.

The genes are TRBV27 and TRBJ1-5; 10 bases are a match to TRBD1. V shed 6 bases and J 6 bases; nucleotides not matched to a gene: 8. Germline CDR1 is MNHEY and CDR2 is SMNVEV (reference sequence). The CDR3 covers 15 residues. CDR3 in amino acids: CASRRQGAESQPQHF. CDR3 in DNA: TGTGCCAGCAGGCGACAGGGGGCGGAGAGTCAGCCCCAGCATTTT.

The genes are TRBV4-3 and TRBJ2-3; 9 nucleotides agree with TRBD2. Germline loops: CDR1 LGHNA, CDR2 YSLEER. The length of the CDR3 is 17 residues. V was pared by 1 base and J by 1 base, with 6 bases of the junction left unmatched. CDR3 sequence (DNA): TGCGCCAGCAGCCAAGGAGGTAGCGGGGGAGGCACAGATACGCAGTATTTT. Translated, it gives CASSQGGSGGGTDTQYF.

The chain combines TRBV6-5 with TRBJ1-2; D unresolved. The CDR3 extends over 15 amino acids. The germline V and J ends were trimmed by 0 bases and 1 base, with 9 bases remaining between them. The V gene's germline CDR1 is MNHEY and CDR2 SVGAGI. CDR3 amino acids: CASSYSGRNNYGYTF. CDR3 nucleotide sequence: TGTGCCAGCAGTTACTCGGGGAGAAATAACTATGGCTACACCTTC.

The chain uses TRBV6-1 and TRBJ2-5, with 7 bases that match TRBD2. V shed 1 base, J shed 5 bases, and the junction held 7 bases outside the gene matches. The CDR3 length is 15 residues. The germline CDR1 and CDR2 sequences are MNHNS and SASEGT. CDR3 bases: TGTGCCAGCAGTGAAGGGCCGGGAGGAGTGGAGACCCAGTACTTC. Encoded protein: CASSEGPGGVETQYF.

This chain links TRBV6-1 with TRBJ2-3, with 8 nucleotides matching TRBD1. Trimming removed 6 bases from V and 8 bases from J; junction bases left unmatched: 10. CDR1 and CDR2 (germline): MNHNS, SASEGT. CDR3 length equals 14 residues. The CDR3 here is CASRPTGGSGTQYF. The DNA for the CDR3 is TGTGCCAGCAGGCCTACAGGGGGGAGTGGTACGCAGTATTTT.

V is TRBV15 and J is TRBJ2-7; the match to TRBD1 covers 8 bases. With V trimmed by 5 bases and J by 5 bases, 5 bases remained unmatched. In germline, CDR1 is LNHNV, CDR2 YYDKDF (reference sequence). This CDR3 has 13 amino acids. This chain's CDR3 is CATSGQGTHEQYF. The CDR3 nucleotides are TGTGCCACCAGCGGACAGGGCACCCACGAGCAGTACTTC.

The V and J genes are TRBV18 and TRBJ2-1; 13 bases fit TRBD2. CDR3 size: 16 residues. The trim removed 1 base at V and 9 bases at J, leaving 6 bases unmatched. Germline CDR1 KGHSH, CDR2 LQKENI. CDR3 loop: CASSPRTSGGSGEQFF. Here the CDR3 DNA reads TGTGCCAGCTCACCACGGACTAGCGGGGGTTCGGGTGAGCAGTTCTTC.

J is TRBJ1-6 and V is TRBV5-1; TRBD1 aligns across 8 bases. Germline V gives CDR1 SGHRS, CDR2 YFSETQ. There are 18 residues in the CDR3. The trim removed 1 base at V and 0 bases at J, leaving 6 bases unmatched. CDR3 in amino acids: CASSLTWTGSSYNSPLHF. The CDR3 region has the DNA TGCGCCAGCAGCTTGACCTGGACAGGGAGCTCCTATAATTCACCCCTCCACTTT.

The gene calls are TRBV15 and TRBJ1-5; tentatively, D is TRBD1 (5 bases). The CDR3 is 14 residues long. Trimming shortened V by 5 bases and J by 7 bases, and 15 bases separated the two germline ends. Germline-derived CDR1 and CDR2 are LNHNV and YYDKDF (reference sequence). The CDR3 DNA is TGTGCCACCAGCTATCTAGGGGCAGGCCAGCCCCAGCATTTT. Translation gives CATSYLGAGQPQHF.

The rearrangement uses TRBV2 and TRBJ1-6; a possible D gene is TRBD1 (5 bases). The CDR3 spans 15 residues. Germline V gene data show CDR1 as SNHLY and CDR2 as FYNNEI. The V and J ends lost 1 base and 5 bases respectively, with 9 bases between them. CDR3 residues: CASSEETGNNSPLHF. As DNA, the CDR3 is TGTGCCAGCAGTGAAGAAACAGGAAATAATTCACCCCTCCACTTT.

The chain employs TRBV5-4 and TRBJ2-3; 8 bases agree with TRBD1. The CDR3 length is 15 residues. Trimming at V came to 1 base and at J to 3 bases, leaving 4 bases not matched to a gene. Looked up from germline, CDR1 is SGHNT and CDR2 is YYREEE (reference sequence). CDR3 amino acids: CASSLNRGKTDTQYF. CDR3 sequence (DNA): TGTGCCAGCAGCTTGAACAGGGGGAAGACAGATACGCAGTATTTT.

The chain has TRBV27 and TRBJ1-2; TRBD1 aligns across 10 bases. This CDR3 is built from 16 residues. Germline values: CDR1 MNHEY, CDR2 SMNVEV (reference sequence). The trim removed 5 bases at V and 5 bases at J, leaving 11 bases unmatched. DNA for the CDR3: TGTGCCAGCAGTCCCCTAGGGGACAGGGGAGGTTATGGCTACACCTTC. Translated, it gives CASSPLGDRGGYGYTF.